This TCR beta chain was obtained from a study of blood T cell repertoires in COVID-19. For the study at large: There were acute and convalescent COVID-19 samples, and they came from the United States, Italy and Spain. T cells, B-cell-depleted T cells, or PBMCs supplied cDNA or gDNA.

In the original workflow: Amplification of reference gene primers provided the estimated nucleated cell counts. Sequenced by immunoSEQ multiplex PCR; TCRdb stores in-frame clones only, minus some. V and J calls and clone size are those listed in that table; D and trimming were worked out from the DNA. The profile shows about 270,000 clones, more than 75% of them singletons. Germline-derived CDR1 and CDR2 are ENHRY and SYGVKD. This CDR3 has 16 residues. The J segment lost 7 bases and the V segment lost 0 bases, leaving 4 bases of the junction unmatched. The chain has TRBV10-3 and TRBJ1-6; the match to TRBD1 covers 9 bases. The source is a man aged 40-50 years with active or convalescent COVID-19. Specimen: peripheral blood. The CDR3 loop reads CAISESGTGNNSPLHF. In nucleotides, the CDR3 is TGTGCCATCAGTGAGTCAGGGACAGGGAACAATTCACCCCTCCACTTT.